These T cell receptor beta chains were read from a single sample in a study of blood T cell repertoires in COVID-19. Produced via immunoSEQ multiplex PCR; TCRdb's table is partial and in-frame only. This table has approximately 150,000 clones, roughly 90% appearing once. Specimen: peripheral blood. The receptor source for this set is a man in his sixties with active or convalescent COVID-19. Each CDR3 is given with its conserved first and last residue. A D gene is named only where the DNA matches it firmly. Size is omitted from some rows. Given values are once, few, many or a class for expanded clones.

clone_size d_call j_call v_call cdr3_nt cdr3_aa
NA TRBD2 TRBJ2-3 TRBV6-2/TRBV6-3 TGTGCCAGCAGTTACATCCCCGTTCCCGGCGGGAGTACGCAGTATTTT CASSYIPVPGGSTQYF
NA NA TRBJ1-6 TRBV3-1/TRBV3-2 TGTGCCAGCAGCCAATCTGGGCTGAACAATTCACCCCTCCACTTT CASSQSGLNNSPLHF
NA NA TRBJ2-2 TRBV5-4 TGTGCCAGCAGCTTGTCGGTATCCGGGGAGCTGTTTTTT CASSLSVSGELFF
NA NA TRBJ2-1 TRBV29-1 TGCAGCGTTGATAACCAGGGACTGGGCTACAATGAGCAGTTCTTC CSVDNQGLGYNEQFF
NA NA TRBJ1-6 TRBV18 TGTGCCAGCTCACCAAGAGGCTTGGATTCACCCCTCCACTTT CASSPRGLDSPLHF
NA TRBD1 TRBJ1-2 TRBV12-3/TRBV12-4 TGTGCCAGCAGTTTAAGGAGGGGGCAAGGCTACACCTTC CASSLRRGQGYTF
NA TRBD1 TRBJ1-2 TRBV7-2 TGTGCCAGCAGCTTAGGAGGACAGGGTCTCCAAGGCTACACCTTC CASSLGGQGLQGYTF
NA NA TRBJ1-4 TRBV2 TGTGCCAGCAGAGGTCAGGAACTTAATGAAAAACTGTTTTTT CASRGQELNEKLFF
NA NA TRBJ2-7 TRBV27 TGTGCCAGCAGTCTATCCCCCCGGGGAGAGCAGTACTTC CASSLSPRGEQYF
NA TRBD1 TRBJ2-2 TRBV19 TGTGCCAGTAGTAGTCAGGGGGCGCCCACCGGGGAGCTGTTTTTT CASSSQGAPTGELFF
NA TRBD2 TRBJ2-3 TRBV3-1/TRBV3-2 TGTGCCAGCAGCCGCCTACTAGCGGGGGGGCTCGATACGCAGTATTTT CASSRLLAGGLDTQYF
NA TRBD1 TRBJ1-4 TRBV10-3 TGTGCCATCAGTGAGCGACAGGGGGATACTACTAATGAAAAACTGTTTTTT CAISERQGDTTNEKLFF
once TRBD1 TRBJ2-7 TRBV28 TGTGCCAGCAGTTTGGCCGGGACAGGGGGCTACGAGCAGTACTTC CASSLAGTGGYEQYF
NA NA TRBJ2-6 TRBV5-1 TGCGCCAGCAGCTTGACAGGGTCTGGGGCCAACGTCCTGACTTTC CASSLTGSGANVLTF
few NA TRBJ2-3 TRBV4-1 TGCGCCAGCAGCCAAGAGCGGGGATCCCGCACAGATACGCAGTATTTT CASSQERGSRTDTQYF
NA TRBD1 TRBJ1-6 TRBV11-2 TGTGCCAGCAGCTTAGAACGACAGGGTCTAGGTTCACCCCTCCACTTT CASSLERQGLGSPLHF
NA TRBD2 TRBJ2-1 TRBV7-2 TGTGCCAGCAGCACGACTAGCGGGAGCCCCTACAATGAGCAGTTCTTC CASSTTSGSPYNEQFF
NA NA TRBJ1-4 TRBV18 TGTGCCAGCTCACCACCGACAGATAATGAAAAACTGTTTTTT CASSPPTDNEKLFF
NA NA TRBJ1-2 TRBV6-1 TGTGCCAGCAGTGAAGCGGGAGTTTATGGCTACACCTTC CASSEAGVYGYTF
NA NA TRBJ2-7 TRBV5-1 TGCGCCAGCAGCTTGTCATCGGTTACCTACGAGCAGTACTTC CASSLSSVTYEQYF
NA NA TRBJ1-1 TRBV27 TGTGCCAGCAGTCTCTCGGACAGTAACACTGAAGCTTTCTTT CASSLSDSNTEAFF
NA NA TRBJ1-5 TRBV6-6 TGTGCCAGCAGTTACTCTAGAGAGATAAACAATCAGCCCCAGCATTTT CASSYSREINNQPQHF
NA NA TRBJ2-3 TRBV29-1 TGCAGCGTTGACTTCGAACGACAGTACGGCACAGATACGCAGTATTTT CSVDFERQYGTDTQYF
NA TRBD1 TRBJ1-5 TRBV7-8 TGTGCCAGCAGCTTATTGGACAGGGGTCAGCCCCAGCATTTT CASSLLDRGQPQHF
NA NA TRBJ1-1 TRBV11-3 TGTGCCAGCAGCACCCGGACGGGGGAGAACACTGAAGCTTTCTTT CASSTRTGENTEAFF
NA NA TRBJ1-5 TRBV5-1 TGCGCCAGCAGCTCTTCTCTTAATCAGCCCCAGCATTTT CASSSSLNQPQHF
NA NA TRBJ1-1 TRBV2 TGTGCCAGCACGTACTATGAGGTGAACACTGAAGCTTTCTTT CASTYYEVNTEAFF
NA NA TRBJ2-3 TRBV9 TGTGCCAGCAGCGTAGGGAGCGTTAGCACAGATACGCAGTATTTT CASSVGSVSTDTQYF
NA NA TRBJ1-4 TRBV7-9 TGTGCCAGCAGCCTGGACTGGGCGAATGAAAAACTGTTTTTT CASSLDWANEKLFF
NA TRBD1 TRBJ1-5 TRBV30 TGTGCCTGGAGTGGGGACAGTGATCAGCCCCAGCATTTT CAWSGDSDQPQHF
NA TRBD1 TRBJ1-3 TRBV11-2 TGTGCCAGCAGCACCACAGGGGGGTCTGGAAACACCATATATTTT CASSTTGGSGNTIYF
NA NA TRBJ2-4 TRBV10-1 TGCGCCAGCAGTGAAGGGGCACAAGCCAAAAACATTCAGTACTTC CASSEGAQAKNIQYF
NA NA TRBJ1-1 TRBV12-3/TRBV12-4 TGTGCCAGCAGTTTCCTCCGGTATGAAGCTTTCTTT CASSFLRYEAFF
NA NA TRBJ1-1 TRBV10-1 TGCGCCAGCAGTGAAGCCAGGGGTGAAGCTTTCTTT CASSEARGEAFF
NA NA TRBJ1-1 TRBV2 TGTGCCAGCAGTGAAGGGACAGCCTGGACTGAAGCTTTCTTT CASSEGTAWTEAFF
NA NA TRBJ2-5 TRBV5-1 TGCGCCAGCAGCTTTAGAATGGGGGGCCAAGAGACCCAGTACTTC CASSFRMGGQETQYF
NA TRBD1 TRBJ1-2 TRBV7-6 TGTGCCAGCAGCCCCCGGACAGGGGACCTCGCTGGCTACACCTTC CASSPRTGDLAGYTF
NA TRBD2 TRBJ2-1 TRBV10-3 TGTGCCATCAGTGAAACTAGCGAGTCGTACAATGAGCAGTTCTTC CAISETSESYNEQFF
NA NA TRBJ2-1 TRBV19 TGTGCCAGTAGTCTCGCGGGGAGCTTCTACAATGAGCAGTTCTTC CASSLAGSFYNEQFF
NA NA TRBJ2-7 TRBV11-2 TGTGCCAGCAGCTTACATGGGCTGCGTCGCGAGCAGTACTTC CASSLHGLRREQYF
NA NA TRBJ2-3 TRBV28 TGTGCCAGCAGTTTATTAAGGGGAACTAGCACAGATACGCAGTATTTT CASSLLRGTSTDTQYF
NA TRBD2 TRBJ2-5 TRBV7-7 TGTGCCAGCAGCCAAGGGGTAGCGGGAGCTGTAGAGACCCAGTACTTC CASSQGVAGAVETQYF
NA TRBD1 TRBJ1-2 TRBV19 TGTGCCAGTAACTGGGACAGGGGACGGTATGGCTACACCTTC CASNWDRGRYGYTF
NA NA TRBJ2-7 TRBV6-5 TGTGCCAGCACGTGGGGGACATCCTACGAGCAGTACTTC CASTWGTSYEQYF
once TRBD2 TRBJ2-3 TRBV19 TGTGCCAGTAGTCCAGGTAGCGGGGGGAACACAGATACGCAGTATTTT CASSPGSGGNTDTQYF
NA NA TRBJ1-1 TRBV7-9 TGTGCCAGCAGCTTAGTAACTTCTGAAGCTTTCTTT CASSLVTSEAFF